The 26 T cell receptor beta chains below all came from one sample that was sequenced in a study of cytomegalovirus exposure and HLA in healthy donors listed by TCRdb under 2017. Library construction relied on the immunoSEQ multiplex PCR assay. For the multiplex PCR, a mixture combining 60 forward primers for TCR Vbeta segments and 13 reverse primers for TCR Jbeta segments was used. TCRdb stores this immuneACCESS table with in-frame sequences only. Part of the clones is absent; in the studies checked, under half of the shortfall reflects unresolved V genes, and no reason is known for the rest. This sample has about 190,000 clones in its table, and 70% to 75% of those were observed once. Approximately 5% of the sample is taken by the ten largest. Sequencing was done on a sample of PBMCs. The receptors were sampled from a man aged 25-45 years in good health and CMV-seropositive.

The chain has TRBV6-1 and TRBJ1-2; TRBD1 aligns across 8 bases. Germline trimming cut 3 bases from V and 4 bases from J; bases unmatched to any gene: 1. The CDR3 has 13 amino acids. Germline values: CDR1 MNHNS, CDR2 SASEGT. The CDR3 DNA is TGTGCCAGCAGTGACAGGGGGCTCTATGGCTACACCTTC. Its translation is CASSDRGLYGYTF.

The chain couples TRBV28 to TRBJ1-5; the D gene is possibly TRBD1 (5 bases). V lost 5 bases, J lost 6 bases, and 14 bases lay in between. The V gene's germline CDR1 is MDHEN and CDR2 SYDVKM. The CDR3 extends over 14 amino acids. As DNA, the CDR3 is TGTGCCAGCAGTCCACCCGACAGATCTCAGCCCCAGCATTTT. Protein: CASSPPDRSQPQHF.

CDR3 coding DNA: TGTGCCAGCAGCATAACCGGGACAGGGATCTACGAGCAGTACTTC. Translated, it gives CASSITGTGIYEQYF. The J gene is TRBJ2-7, the V gene TRBV5-6, with 9 bases aligning to TRBD1. The CDR3 is 15 residues long. Germline CDR1 SGHDT, CDR2 YYEEEE. The V and J ends lost 4 bases and 3 bases, in that order; junction bases with no gene match: 8.

This clone has only one observation. This sequence joins TRBV19 and TRBJ1-1, with D perhaps TRBD1 (5 bases). With 1 base removed from V and 0 bases from J, the gap between germline ends came to 15 bases. This CDR3 spans 17 amino acids. Per the germline V gene, CDR1 is LNHDA and CDR2 is SQIVND (reference sequence). The CDR3, as DNA: TGTGCCAGTAGTATAGTAGGCCGTGGGGGGGTGAACACTGAAGCTTTCTTT. This sequence encodes CASSIVGRGGVNTEAFF.

The rearrangement links TRBV6-5 to TRBJ2-7; 7 positions match TRBD1. The CDR3 is made up of 13 amino acids. With 6 bases clipped from V and 3 bases from J, the junction kept 5 bases outside the gene matches. Germline V gene lookup returns CDR1 MNHEY and CDR2 SVGAGI. This CDR3 is CASSRGQVYEQYF. DNA of the CDR3: TGTGCCAGCAGCCGCGGACAGGTCTACGAGCAGTACTTC.

This clone was recorded a few times. The rearrangement joins TRBV7-9 to TRBJ2-7; 14 nucleotides agree with TRBD2. After removal of 3 bases from V and 5 bases from J, the junction contained 3 bases not matched to a gene. The CDR3 loop spans 15 amino acids. Germline V lookup: CDR1 SEHNR, CDR2 FQNEAQ (reference sequence). CDR3 region: CASSLGTSGRDEQYF. CDR3 DNA sequence: TGTGCCAGCAGCTTGGGGACTAGCGGGAGAGACGAGCAGTACTTC.

V usage is TRBV19 and J usage is TRBJ2-3, with 12 bases fitting TRBD2. The V and J ends lost 6 bases and 5 bases, in that order; junction bases with no gene match: 9. Germline CDR1 and CDR2: LNHDA and SQIVND (reference sequence). The CDR3 runs 16 residues. In nucleotides, the CDR3 is TGTGCCAGTAGCCCGGCCGGACTAGCGGGGCTAGATACGCAGTATTTT. This translates into CASSPAGLAGLDTQYF.

The genes are TRBV21-1 and TRBJ2-3; the table's D gene call, TRBD2, was not cross checked with the DNA. TRBV21-1 is recorded as a pseudogene. The CDR3 covers 15 residues. This chain's CDR3 is CASSKSSGNTDTQYF. Written as DNA, the CDR3 is TGTGCCAGCAGCAAGAGCAGCGGGAACACAGATACGCAGTATTTT.

About this clone itself: Other nucleotide sequences in the sample specify the same CDR3. The V gene is TRBV7-3, the J gene TRBJ2-2; possibly TRBD1 for D (5 bases). Trimming took 1 base from V and 5 from J, leaving 5 bases between them. This CDR3 comprises 13 residues. The germline gives CDR1 SGHTA, CDR2 FQGTGA. This chain's CDR3 is CASSLKGTGELFF. CDR3 sequence (DNA): TGTGCCAGCAGCTTAAAGGGGACCGGGGAGCTGTTTTTT.

This rearrangement joins TRBV4-3 to TRBJ2-1, with 8 bases matching TRBD2. Trimming took 2 bases from V and 3 from J; bases not matched to a gene: 3. The CDR3 spans 15 residues. Germline assignment: CDR1 LGHNA and CDR2 YSLEER. CDR3 protein: CASSQKLAGYNEQFF. The CDR3 DNA reads as TGCGCCAGCAGCCAAAAGCTAGCGGGCTACAATGAGCAGTTCTTC.

The sample holds a few counts of this clone. V is TRBV11-2 and J is TRBJ2-7, with D tentatively TRBD1 (5 bases). The V and J ends lost 3 bases and 2 bases respectively, with 14 bases between them. CDR3 length: 15 amino acids. Germline lookup yields CDR1 SGHAT and CDR2 FQNNGV. CDR3 sequence: CASSLQGALTYEQYF. In DNA, the CDR3 is TGTGCCAGCAGCTTGCAAGGGGCATTGACCTACGAGCAGTACTTC.

This clone appeared once. This chain connects TRBV11-1 to TRBJ2-7; TRBD1 might be the D (6 bases). The germline gives CDR1 SGHAT, CDR2 FQDESV (reference sequence). The CDR3 covers 13 residues. The V and J ends lost 4 bases and 2 bases respectively, with 9 bases between them. The CDR3 DNA sequence: TGTGCCAGCAGCTCGACAGGAGCCTACGAGCAGTACTTC. It encodes CASSSTGAYEQYF.

This chain links TRBV18 with TRBJ1-3; TRBD1 agrees at 9 bases. V lost 4 bases, J lost 3 bases, and 10 bases stayed unmatched. Germline-derived CDR1 and CDR2 are KGHSH and LQKENI. The CDR3 runs 17 residues. CDR3 nucleotide sequence: TGTGCCAGCTCACTCTTCGCCGGGACAGGGAATGGAAACACCATATATTTT. Protein: CASSLFAGTGNGNTIYF.

Remarks on this clone: Its ends do not fully match the called genes, so a read error is possible. The chain recombines TRBV7-3 with TRBJ2-1; TRBD1 aligns across 7 bases. From germline, CDR1 is SGHTA and CDR2 FQGTGA. The CDR3 runs 16 residues. In nucleotides, the CDR3 is TGTGCCAGCAGCTCTGGACAGGAGAGCTCCTGCAATGAGCAGTTCTTC. Translated: CASSSGQESSCNEQFF.

V usage is TRBV30 and J usage is TRBJ2-3; 16 nucleotides match TRBD2. Trimming took 4 bases from V and 3 from J; bases not matched to a gene: 4. CDR3 length: 16 amino acids. From germline, CDR1 is GTSNPN and CDR2 SVGIG (reference sequence). The CDR3 sequence: CAWTGTSGGETDTQYF. The CDR3 bases are TGTGCCTGGACCGGGACTAGCGGGGGGGAAACAGATACGCAGTATTTT.

V and J are TRBV5-8 and TRBJ1-2; TRBD1 aligns across 7 bases. There are 14 residues in the CDR3. The J segment lost 7 bases and the V segment lost 2 bases, leaving 8 bases of the junction unmatched. Germline CDR1 reads SGHTS; CDR2 reads YDEGEE. In DNA form, the CDR3 reads TGTGCCAGCAGCTTCCCCGACAGGGAAGGTGGCTACACCTTC. Amino acids: CASSFPDREGGYTF.

This clone was observed once. The chain recombines TRBV5-1 with TRBJ2-5, with D tentatively TRBD1 (6 bases). The length of the CDR3 is 16 residues. Germline-derived CDR1 and CDR2 are SGHRS and YFSETQ. V gave up 5 bases and J gave up 5 bases, with 22 bases separating them. CDR3 in amino acids: CASRRIRDILGETQYF. The CDR3, as DNA: TGCGCCAGCAGGCGCATCCGGGACATTCTTGGGGAGACCCAGTACTTC.

The chain links TRBV7-2 to TRBJ1-2, with 7 bases that match TRBD1. The CDR3 runs to 13 residues. With V trimmed by 5 bases and J by 3 bases, 3 bases remained unmatched. CDR1 is SGHTA and CDR2 is FQGNSA in the germline V gene. CDR3 sequence: CASSADRDYGYTF. CDR3 DNA sequence: TGTGCCAGCAGCGCAGACAGGGACTATGGCTACACCTTC.

The chain joins TRBV9 to TRBJ2-3; 8 nucleotides line up with TRBD2. With V trimmed by 4 bases and J by 3 bases, 10 bases remained unmatched. The CDR3 totals 16 residues. Germline CDR1 is SGDLS and CDR2 is YYNGEE. The CDR3 loop reads CASSPREGGKTDTQYF. CDR3 coding DNA: TGTGCCAGCAGCCCCCGGGAGGGAGGCAAAACAGATACGCAGTATTTT.

The table lists this clone with a count of one. The V call is TRBV19, the J call TRBJ2-3; D perhaps matches TRBD1 (5 bases). Germline lookup yields CDR1 LNHDA and CDR2 SQIVND (reference sequence). The CDR3 is made up of 13 amino acids. The germline V and J ends were trimmed by 6 bases and 2 bases, with 9 bases remaining between them. CDR3 region: CASRAGSTDTQYF. The CDR3 nucleotides are TGTGCCAGTAGGGCAGGGTCCACAGATACGCAGTATTTT.

This chain's CDR3 is CASSLQRQEQYF. CDR3 bases: TGTGCCAGCAGTTTACAGCGACAGGAGCAGTACTTC. V is TRBV28 and J is TRBJ2-7, with D possibly matching TRBD1 (5 bases). The CDR3 totals 12 residues. Per germline, CDR1 MDHEN and CDR2 SYDVKM. The V end was cut by 2 bases, the J end by 7 bases, with 9 bases between.

This chain links TRBV15 with TRBJ1-4, with D possibly TRBD1 on 5 matching bases. Germline CDR1 LNHNV, CDR2 YYDKDF (reference sequence). The CDR3 sequence is 15 residues long. V lost 0 bases and J lost 5, with 10 bases in between. CDR3 DNA: TGTGCCACCAGCAGAGAGAACAGGCGGAATGAAAAACTGTTTTTT. Translated, it gives CATSRENRRNEKLFF. The full variable domain, with the rest looked up from reference TRBV15 and TRBJ1-4, is DAMVIQNPRYQVTQFGKPVTLSCSQTLNHNVMYWYQQKSSQAPKLLFHYYDKDFNNEADTPDNFQSRRPNTSFCFLDIRSPGLGDTAMYLCATSRENRRNEKLFFGSGTQLSVL.

The chain combines TRBV13 with TRBJ2-3, with TRBD2 as a possible D gene (6 bases). Trimming cost V 4 bases and J 4 bases, with 18 bases left between them. The CDR3 length is 16 residues. Germline V CDR1 and CDR2: PRHDT, FYEKMQ (reference sequence). The CDR3 sequence: CASSSAGPLGSDTQYF. As DNA, the CDR3 is TGTGCCAGCAGCTCCGCGGGGCCCTTAGGGTCAGATACGCAGTATTTT.

The chain combines TRBV10-2 with TRBJ1-1; D may be TRBD1 (6 bases). The CDR3 covers 15 residues. V dropped 3 bases and J dropped 1 base, with 12 bases sitting between them. The V gene's germline CDR1 is WSHSY and CDR2 SAAADI. CDR3 sequence: CASSDPDRKNTEAFF. CDR3 nucleotides: TGCGCCAGCAGTGACCCGGACAGAAAGAACACTGAAGCTTTCTTT.

The CDR3, as DNA: TGCAGCGTTGTCCCGCGTGGGTTGGACAGGGTAATGAACACTGAAGCTTTCTTT. Its protein product is CSVVPRGLDRVMNTEAFF. J is TRBJ1-1 and V is TRBV29-1; TRBD1 matches 8 bases. The CDR3 length is 18 residues. V trimming: 4 bases; J trimming: 0 bases; junction bases outside the gene matches: 16. CDR1 is SQVTM and CDR2 is ANQGSEA in the germline V gene.

This sequence joins TRBV2 and TRBJ2-7; 11 bases map to TRBD2. Germline V lookup: CDR1 SNHLY, CDR2 FYNNEI. V was pared by 6 bases and J by 4 bases, with 8 bases of the junction left unmatched. The CDR3 has 15 residues. As DNA, the CDR3 is TGTGCCAGCAGGCTAGCGGGGGGTGTTGTGTACGAGCAGTACTTC. Protein: CASRLAGGVVYEQYF.